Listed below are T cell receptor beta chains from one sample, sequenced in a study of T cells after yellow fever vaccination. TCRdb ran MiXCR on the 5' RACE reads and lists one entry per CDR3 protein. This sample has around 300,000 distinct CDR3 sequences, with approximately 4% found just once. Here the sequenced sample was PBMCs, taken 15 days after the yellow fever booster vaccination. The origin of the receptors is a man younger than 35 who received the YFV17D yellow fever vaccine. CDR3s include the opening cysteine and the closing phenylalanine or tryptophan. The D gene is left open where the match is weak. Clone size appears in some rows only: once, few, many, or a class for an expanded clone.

CDR3: CASSLDLRTDTQYF; DNA: TGTGCCAGCAGTTTAGACCTCCGCACAGATACGCAGTATTTT; V: TRBV12-3/TRBV12-4; J: TRBJ2-3; size: .; D: .
CDR3: CASSLDILGTGSTKNIQYF; DNA: TGTGCCAGCAGCCTTGACATCCTCGGGACAGGGTCAACCAAAAACATTCAGTACTTC; V: TRBV12-3/TRBV12-4; J: TRBJ2-4; size: many; D: TRBD1
CDR3: CASSQGFSGGQETQYF; DNA: TGCGCCAGCAGCCAAGGGTTTAGCGGGGGCCAAGAGACCCAGTACTTC; V: TRBV4-3; J: TRBJ2-5; size: few; D: TRBD2
CDR3: CASSFGGRRYNEQFF; DNA: TGTGCCAGCAGCTTCGGGGGGCGGAGATACAATGAGCAGTTCTTC; V: TRBV5-6; J: TRBJ2-1; size: many; D: .
CDR3: CAIRQGYSGNTIYF; DNA: TGTGCCATACGACAGGGATACTCTGGAAACACCATATATTTT; V: TRBV10-3; J: TRBJ1-3; size: .; D: TRBD1
CDR3: CSVDRGREKFF; DNA: TGCAGCGTCGACAGGGGCCGCGAGAAGTTCTTC; V: TRBV29-1; J: TRBJ2-1; size: many; D: TRBD1
CDR3: CASRQGGNTEAFF; DNA: TGTGCCAGCAGACAGGGGGGCAACACTGAAGCTTTCTTT; V: TRBV6-2/TRBV6-3; J: TRBJ1-1; size: many; D: TRBD1
CDR3: CASSQDRATPGPTNTGELFF; DNA: TGCGCCAGCAGCCAAGATAGGGCGACCCCCGGTCCCACGAACACCGGGGAGCTGTTTTTT; V: TRBV4-3; J: TRBJ2-2; size: many; D: .
CDR3: CASSLSTGSGNTIYF; DNA: TGCGCCAGCTCACTCAGTACGGGGAGCGGAAACACCATATATTTT; V: TRBV5-1; J: TRBJ1-3; size: few; D: .
CDR3: CASRWGAVAKNIQYF; DNA: TGTGCCAGCAGGTGGGGAGCGGTAGCCAAAAACATTCAGTACTTC; V: TRBV28; J: TRBJ2-4; size: many; D: .
CDR3: CSAMGPREADTQYF; DNA: TGCAGTGCTATGGGACCGAGGGAGGCAGATACGCAGTATTTT; V: TRBV20-1; J: TRBJ2-3; size: many; D: .
CDR3: CASGPTENYGYTF; DNA: TGTGCCAGCGGGCCGACCGAGAACTATGGCTACACCTTC; V: TRBV12-3/TRBV12-4; J: TRBJ1-2; size: .; D: .
CDR3: CSAKSGGSYNSPLHF; DNA: TGCAGTGCTAAATCAGGGGGCTCCTATAATTCACCCCTCCACTTT; V: TRBV20-1; J: TRBJ1-6; size: few; D: TRBD1
CDR3: CASSLVLQVGYTF; DNA: TGCGCCAGCAGCTTGGTCCTACAGGTCGGCTACACCTTC; V: TRBV5-1; J: TRBJ1-2; size: many; D: .
CDR3: CASSLGLAVTNEQFF; DNA: TGTGCCAGCAGCTTGGGACTAGCGGTAACAAATGAGCAGTTCTTC; V: TRBV7-2; J: TRBJ2-1; size: .; D: TRBD2
CDR3: CASSHDSGLSPPWDTDTQYF; DNA: TGTGCCAGCAGCCATGACAGTGGCCTTTCGCCTCCCTGGGACACAGATACGCAGTATTTT; V: TRBV3-1; J: TRBJ2-3; size: few; D: .
CDR3: CASSLQRGAPDTQYF; DNA: TGCGCCAGCAGCTTACAGCGGGGAGCCCCAGATACGCAGTATTTT; V: TRBV5-1; J: TRBJ2-3; size: many; D: TRBD2
CDR3: CASTQGIGSPLHF; DNA: TGTGCCAGCACACAGGGTATTGGGTCACCCCTCCACTTT; V: TRBV4-2; J: TRBJ1-6; size: many; D: .
CDR3: CASSFGLADYNEQFF; DNA: TGTGCCAGCAGCTTCGGACTAGCGGACTACAATGAGCAGTTCTTC; V: TRBV11-2; J: TRBJ2-1; size: many; D: TRBD2